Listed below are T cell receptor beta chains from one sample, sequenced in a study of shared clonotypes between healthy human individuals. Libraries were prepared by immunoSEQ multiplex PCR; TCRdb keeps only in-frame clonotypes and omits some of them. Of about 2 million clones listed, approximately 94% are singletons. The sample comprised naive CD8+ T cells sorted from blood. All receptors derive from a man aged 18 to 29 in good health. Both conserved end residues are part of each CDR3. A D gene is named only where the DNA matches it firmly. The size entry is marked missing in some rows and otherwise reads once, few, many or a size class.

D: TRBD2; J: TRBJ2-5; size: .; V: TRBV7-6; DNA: TGTGCCAGCAGCAAACGGACTAGCGGCCAAGAGACCCAGTACTTC; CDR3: CASSKRTSGQETQYF
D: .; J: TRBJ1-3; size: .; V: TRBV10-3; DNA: TGTGCCATCAGTGATGGGACCGCTGACTCTGGAAACACCATATATTTT; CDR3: CAISDGTADSGNTIYF
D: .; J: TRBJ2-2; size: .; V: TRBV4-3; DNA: TGCGCCAGCAGCCAAGACCCAACAGGCTTACCCGGGGAGCTGTTTTTT; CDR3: CASSQDPTGLPGELFF
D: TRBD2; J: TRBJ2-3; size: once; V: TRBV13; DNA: TGTGCCAGCAGCCCCGGTGGGGGGACTAGCGAGTCCACAGATACGCAGTATTTT; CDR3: CASSPGGGTSESTDTQYF
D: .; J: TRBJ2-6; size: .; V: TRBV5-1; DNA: TGCGCCAGCAGCGGGGACCTCAGGGTTCGTGGGGCCAACGTCCTGACTTTC; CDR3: CASSGDLRVRGANVLTF
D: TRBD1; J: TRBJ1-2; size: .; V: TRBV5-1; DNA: TGCGCCAGCAGCCCAGACAGGGCCAACTATGGCTACACCTTC; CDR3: CASSPDRANYGYTF
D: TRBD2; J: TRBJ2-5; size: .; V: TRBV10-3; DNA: TGTGCCATCAGTGATCTATCGGGGGGATGGGAGACCCAGTACTTC; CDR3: CAISDLSGGWETQYF
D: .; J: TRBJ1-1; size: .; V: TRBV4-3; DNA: TGCGCCAGCAGCCAAGGGACCTCCTGGGGCACTGAAGCTTTCTTT; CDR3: CASSQGTSWGTEAFF
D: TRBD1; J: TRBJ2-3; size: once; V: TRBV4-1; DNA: TGCGCCAGCAGCCCCGGGACAGGGCACACAGATACGCAGTATTTT; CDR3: CASSPGTGHTDTQYF
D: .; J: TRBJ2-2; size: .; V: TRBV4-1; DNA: TGCGCCAGCAGCTTCTCGGCGGGTGAAGAAACCGGGGAGCTGTTTTTT; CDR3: CASSFSAGEETGELFF
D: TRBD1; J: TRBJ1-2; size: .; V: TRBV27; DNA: TGTGCCAGCAGTTCCAACAGGGGGCCAAACTATGGCTACACCTTC; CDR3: CASSSNRGPNYGYTF
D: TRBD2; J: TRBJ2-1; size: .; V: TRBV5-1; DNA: TGCGCCAGCAGCCCGACTAGCGGAGGATACAATGAGCAGTTCTTC; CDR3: CASSPTSGGYNEQFF
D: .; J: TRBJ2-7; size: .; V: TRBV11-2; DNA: TGTGCCAGCAGTTTCAACTACGAGCAGTACTTC; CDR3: CASSFNYEQYF
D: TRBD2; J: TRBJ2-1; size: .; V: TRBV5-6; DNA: TGTGCCAGCAGCTTGTATCCAGCGGGAGAAGACAATGAGCAGTTCTTC; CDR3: CASSLYPAGEDNEQFF
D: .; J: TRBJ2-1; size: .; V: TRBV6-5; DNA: TGTGCCAGCAGTTACTCGATCGGGGAAAGGTTCAATGAGCAGTTCTTC; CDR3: CASSYSIGERFNEQFF
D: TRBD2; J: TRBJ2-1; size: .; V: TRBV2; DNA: TGTGCCAGCAGCGAAAAGAGCGGGAGTCGGTACAATGAGCAGTTCTTC; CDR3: CASSEKSGSRYNEQFF
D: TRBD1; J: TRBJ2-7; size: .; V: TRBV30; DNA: TGTGCCTGGAGTTTGGAATGGACAGGATTTCCCGAGCAGTACTTC; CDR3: CAWSLEWTGFPEQYF
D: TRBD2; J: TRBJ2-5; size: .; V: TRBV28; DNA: TGTGCCAGCACCACCCCCGCGGGACTAGCGGGAATGACCCAGTACTTC; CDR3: CASTTPAGLAGMTQYF
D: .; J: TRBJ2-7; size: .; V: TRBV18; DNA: TGTGCCAGCTCACCAGCGCGGGGGCCCTCCTACGAGCAGTACTTC; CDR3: CASSPARGPSYEQYF
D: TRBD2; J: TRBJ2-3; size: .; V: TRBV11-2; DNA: TGTGCCAGCAGCTTAGATGGGGCGACTAGCGGGGGAGTCACAGATACGCAGTATTTT; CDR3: CASSLDGATSGGVTDTQYF
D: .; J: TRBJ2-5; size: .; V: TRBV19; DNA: TGTGCCAGTAATGTTTGGGGGACGGAGACCCAGTACTTC; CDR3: CASNVWGTETQYF
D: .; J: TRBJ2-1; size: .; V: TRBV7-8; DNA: TGTGCCAGCAGCTTAGTTCGCGGCAATGAGCAGTTCTTC; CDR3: CASSLVRGNEQFF
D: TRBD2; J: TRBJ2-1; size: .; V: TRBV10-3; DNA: TGTGCCATCAGTGCCGGGACTAGTACCTCGGGGTTCGTTGAGCAGTTCTTC; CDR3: CAISAGTSTSGFVEQFF
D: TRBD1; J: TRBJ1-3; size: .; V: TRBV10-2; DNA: TGCGCCAGCAGTTCAGGGGGTGGAAACACCATATATTTT; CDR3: CASSSGGGNTIYF
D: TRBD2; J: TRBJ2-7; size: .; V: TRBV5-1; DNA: TGCGCCAGCAGCGCAGGACTAGCGGGGGCCCGTTACGAGCAGTACTTC; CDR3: CASSAGLAGARYEQYF
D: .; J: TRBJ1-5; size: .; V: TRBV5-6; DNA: TGTGCCAGCAGCCTTTCCCCAGGGAATCAGCCCCAGCATTTT; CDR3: CASSLSPGNQPQHF